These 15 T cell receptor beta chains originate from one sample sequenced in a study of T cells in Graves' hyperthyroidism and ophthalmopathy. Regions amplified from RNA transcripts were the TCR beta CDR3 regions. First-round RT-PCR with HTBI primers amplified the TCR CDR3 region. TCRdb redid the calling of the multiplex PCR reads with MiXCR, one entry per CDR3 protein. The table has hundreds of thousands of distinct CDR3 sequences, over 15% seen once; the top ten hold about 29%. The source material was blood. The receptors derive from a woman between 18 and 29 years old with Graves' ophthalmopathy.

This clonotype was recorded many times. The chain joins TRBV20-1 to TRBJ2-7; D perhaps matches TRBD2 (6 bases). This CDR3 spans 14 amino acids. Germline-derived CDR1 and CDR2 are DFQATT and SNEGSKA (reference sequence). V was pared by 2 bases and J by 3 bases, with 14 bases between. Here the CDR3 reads CSARNRDLLYEQYF. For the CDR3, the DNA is TGCAGTGCTAGAAACCGGGACTTACTCTACGAGCAGTACTTC.

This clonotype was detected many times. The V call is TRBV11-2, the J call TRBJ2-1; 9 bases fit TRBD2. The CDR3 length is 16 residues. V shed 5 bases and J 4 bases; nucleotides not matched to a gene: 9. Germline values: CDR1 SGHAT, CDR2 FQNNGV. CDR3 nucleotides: TGTGCCAGCAGCGCGCCATCGGGACTAGCATACAATGAGCAGTTCTTC. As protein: CASSAPSGLAYNEQFF.

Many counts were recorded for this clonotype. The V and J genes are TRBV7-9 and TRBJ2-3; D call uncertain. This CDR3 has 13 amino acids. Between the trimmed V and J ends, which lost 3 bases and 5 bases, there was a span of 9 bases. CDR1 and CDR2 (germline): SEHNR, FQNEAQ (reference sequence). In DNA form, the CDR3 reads TGTGCCAGCAGCTTTTCACGAGGAGATACGCAGTATTTT. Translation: CASSFSRGDTQYF. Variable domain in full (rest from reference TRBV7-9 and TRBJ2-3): DTGVSQNPRHKITKRGQNVTFRCDPISEHNRLYWYRQTLGQGPEFLTYFQNEAQLEKSRLLSDRFSAERPKGSFSTLEIQRTEQGDSAMYLCASSFSRGDTQYFGPGTRLTVL.

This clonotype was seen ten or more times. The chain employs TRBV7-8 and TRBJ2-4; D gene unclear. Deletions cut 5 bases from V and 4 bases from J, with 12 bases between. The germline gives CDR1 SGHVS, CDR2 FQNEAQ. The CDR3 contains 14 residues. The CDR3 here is CASSPRWQKNIQYF. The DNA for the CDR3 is TGTGCCAGCAGCCCGAGGTGGCAGAAAAACATTCAGTACTTC.

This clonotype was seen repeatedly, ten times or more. The DNA for the CDR3 is TGCGCCAGCAGCTCTGCCGGGGGGCGAATGAACACTGAAGCTTTCTTT. This codes for CASSSAGGRMNTEAFF. V is TRBV4-1 and J is TRBJ1-1; possible D gene TRBD1, 6 bases. Germline-derived CDR1 and CDR2 are MGHRA and YSYEKL. The V gene lost 5 bases and the J gene lost 0 bases, with 16 bases spanning the gap. The CDR3 sequence is 16 residues long.

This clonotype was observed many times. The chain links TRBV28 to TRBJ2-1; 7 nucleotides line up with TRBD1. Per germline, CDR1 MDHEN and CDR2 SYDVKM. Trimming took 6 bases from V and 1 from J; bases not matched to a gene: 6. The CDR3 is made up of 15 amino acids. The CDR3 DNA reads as TGTGCCAGCAGCGACAGGGCTATGTCCTACAATGAGCAGTTCTTC. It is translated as CASSDRAMSYNEQFF.

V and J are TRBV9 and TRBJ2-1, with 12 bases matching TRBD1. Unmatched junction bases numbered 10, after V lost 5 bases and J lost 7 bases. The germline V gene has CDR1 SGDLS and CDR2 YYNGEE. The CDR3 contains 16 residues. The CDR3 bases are TGTGCCAGCAGGCCCCCGGGACAGGGGGCCCGAAATGAGCAGTTCTTC. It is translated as CASRPPGQGARNEQFF.

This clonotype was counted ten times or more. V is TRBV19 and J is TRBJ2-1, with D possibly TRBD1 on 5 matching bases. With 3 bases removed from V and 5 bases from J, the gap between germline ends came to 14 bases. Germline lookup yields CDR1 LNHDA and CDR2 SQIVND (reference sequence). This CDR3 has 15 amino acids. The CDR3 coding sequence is TGTGCCAGTAGTATTAACCAGGGCCAGCACAATGAGCAGTTCTTC. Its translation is CASSINQGQHNEQFF.

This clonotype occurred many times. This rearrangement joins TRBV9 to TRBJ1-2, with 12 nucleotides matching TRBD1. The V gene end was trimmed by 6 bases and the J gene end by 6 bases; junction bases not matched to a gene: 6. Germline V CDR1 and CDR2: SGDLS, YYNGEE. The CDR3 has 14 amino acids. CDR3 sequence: CASTWGQGADGYTF. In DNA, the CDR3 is TGTGCCAGCACCTGGGGACAGGGGGCAGATGGCTACACCTTC.

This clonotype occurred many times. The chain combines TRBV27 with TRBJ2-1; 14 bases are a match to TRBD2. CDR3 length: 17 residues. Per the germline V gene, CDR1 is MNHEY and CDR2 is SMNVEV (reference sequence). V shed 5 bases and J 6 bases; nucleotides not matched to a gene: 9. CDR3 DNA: TGTGCCAGCAGTGCAGATCCGGGACTAGCGGGAGCCAATGAGCAGTTCTTC. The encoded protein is CASSADPGLAGANEQFF.

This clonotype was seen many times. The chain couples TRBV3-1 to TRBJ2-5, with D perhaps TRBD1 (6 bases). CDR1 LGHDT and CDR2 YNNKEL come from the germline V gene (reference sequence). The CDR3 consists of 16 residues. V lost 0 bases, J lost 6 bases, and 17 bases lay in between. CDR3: CASSQESTGRSKTQYF. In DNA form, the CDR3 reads TGTGCCAGCAGCCAAGAGTCGACAGGTCGTTCGAAGACCCAGTACTTC.

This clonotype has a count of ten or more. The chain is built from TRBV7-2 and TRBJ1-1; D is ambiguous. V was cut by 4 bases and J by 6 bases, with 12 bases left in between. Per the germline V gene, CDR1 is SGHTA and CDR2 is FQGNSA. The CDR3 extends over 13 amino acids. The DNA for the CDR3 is TGTGCCAGCAGCTCCTTTGGAGGACCTGAAGCTTTCTTT. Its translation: CASSSFGGPEAFF.

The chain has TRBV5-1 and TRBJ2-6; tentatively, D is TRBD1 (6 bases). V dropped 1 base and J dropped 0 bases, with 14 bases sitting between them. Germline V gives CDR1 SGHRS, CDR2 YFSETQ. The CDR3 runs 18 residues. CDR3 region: CASSLTVVRGSGANVLTF. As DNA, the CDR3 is TGCGCCAGCAGCTTGACGGTTGTCAGGGGCTCTGGGGCCAACGTCCTGACTTTC. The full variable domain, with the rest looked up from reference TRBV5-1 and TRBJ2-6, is KAGVTQTPRYLIKTRGQQVTLSCSPISGHRSVSWYQQTPGQGLQFLFEYFSETQRNKGNFPGRFSGRQFSNSRSEMNVSTLELGDSALYLCASSLTVVRGSGANVLTFGAGSRLTVL.

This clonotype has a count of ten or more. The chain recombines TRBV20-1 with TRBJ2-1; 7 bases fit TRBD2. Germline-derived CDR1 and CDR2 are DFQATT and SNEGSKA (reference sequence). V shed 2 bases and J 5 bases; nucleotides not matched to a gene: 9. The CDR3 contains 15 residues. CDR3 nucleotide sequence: TGCAGTGCTAGATATTCTAGCGGTCAGAACAATGAGCAGTTCTTC. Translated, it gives CSARYSSGQNNEQFF.

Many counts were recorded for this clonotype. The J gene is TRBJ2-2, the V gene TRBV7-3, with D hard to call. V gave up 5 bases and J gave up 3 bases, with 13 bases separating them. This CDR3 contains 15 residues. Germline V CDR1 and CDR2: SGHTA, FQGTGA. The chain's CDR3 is CASSPEVGDTGELFF. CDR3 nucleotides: TGTGCCAGCAGCCCAGAAGTGGGCGACACCGGGGAGCTGTTTTTT.